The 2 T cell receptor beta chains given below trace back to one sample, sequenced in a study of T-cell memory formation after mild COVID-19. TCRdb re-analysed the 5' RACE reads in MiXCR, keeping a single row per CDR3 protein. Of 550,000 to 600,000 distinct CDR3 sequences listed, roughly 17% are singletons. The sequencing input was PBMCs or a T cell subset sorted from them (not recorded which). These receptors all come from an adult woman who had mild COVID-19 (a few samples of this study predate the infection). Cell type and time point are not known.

The CDR3 coding sequence is TGTGCCAGCAGTTTAGCGGGACAGGGGTATCAGCCCCAGCATTTT. Translation: CASSLAGQGYQPQHF. This sequence joins TRBV12-3 or TRBV12-4 and TRBJ1-5; 10 bases line up with TRBD1. Trimming at V came to 0 bases and at J to 5 bases, leaving 1 base not matched to a gene. This CDR3 has 15 residues.

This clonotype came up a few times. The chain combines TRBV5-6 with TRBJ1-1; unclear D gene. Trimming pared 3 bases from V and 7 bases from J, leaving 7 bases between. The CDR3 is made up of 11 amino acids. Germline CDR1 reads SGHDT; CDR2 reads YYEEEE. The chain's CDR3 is CASSSLSEAFF. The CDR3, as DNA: TGTGCCAGCAGCTCCCTGAGTGAAGCTTTCTTT.